The entry below describes one T cell receptor beta chain. Under the authors' procedure: Estimates of nucleated cell counts were drawn from the amplification of reference gene primers. TCRdb's copy holds only in-frame clones and misses some; the assay was immunoSEQ multiplex PCR. V, J and clone size reflect that table, while D and trimming were determined from the DNA. The repertoire holds approximately 150,000 clones, with about 87% as singletons. The entry originates in a study of blood T cell repertoires in COVID-19. The wider study: The origin of the acute and convalescent COVID-19 samples was the United States, Italy and Spain. T cells, B-cell-depleted T cells, or PBMCs provided the cDNA or gDNA that served as material.

The CDR3 is 16 amino acids. Germline V gives CDR1 SGHTA, CDR2 FQGNSA. Trimming took 8 bases from V and 0 from J, leaving 17 bases between them. This TCR was recovered from a woman aged 45 to 65 with acute or convalescent COVID-19. The sequencing input was peripheral blood. The rearrangement joins TRBV7-2 to TRBJ1-3; a weak D match, TRBD1 (6 bases). The CDR3 loop is CASASGQSYSGNTIYF. The CDR3 DNA sequence: TGTGCCAGCGCGTCTGGACAGAGCTACTCTGGAAACACCATATATTTT. The entire variable domain, with the rest obtained from reference TRBV7-2 and TRBJ1-3, is as follows: GAGVSQSPSNKVTEKGKDVELRCDPISGHTALYWYRQSLGQGLEFLIYFQGNSAPDKSGLPSDRFSAERTGGSVSTLTIQRTQQEDSAVYLCASASGQSYSGNTIYFGEGSWLTVV.